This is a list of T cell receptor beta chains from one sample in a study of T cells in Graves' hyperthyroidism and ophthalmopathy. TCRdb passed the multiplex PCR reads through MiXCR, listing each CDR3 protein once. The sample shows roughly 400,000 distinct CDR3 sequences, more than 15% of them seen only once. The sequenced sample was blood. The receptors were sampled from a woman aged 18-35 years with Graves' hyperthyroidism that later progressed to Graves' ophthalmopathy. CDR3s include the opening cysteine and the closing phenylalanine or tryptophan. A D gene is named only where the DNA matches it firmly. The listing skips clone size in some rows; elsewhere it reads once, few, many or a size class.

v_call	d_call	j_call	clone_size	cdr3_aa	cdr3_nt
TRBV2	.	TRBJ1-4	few	CASSEFGASNEKLFF	TGTGCCAGCAGTGAGTTCGGGGCGAGTAATGAAAAACTGTTTTTT
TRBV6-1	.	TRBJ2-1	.	CASGGGEGGYNEQFF	TGTGCCAGCGGAGGGGGAGAGGGGGGATACAATGAGCAGTTCTTC
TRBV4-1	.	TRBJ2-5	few	CASSQEGSLTAETQYF	TGCGCCAGCAGCCAAGAAGGTTCGCTAACGGCGGAGACCCAGTACTTC
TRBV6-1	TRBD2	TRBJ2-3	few	CASEASRGDTDTQYF	TGTGCCAGCGAGGCTTCTCGGGGGGACACAGATACGCAGTATTTT
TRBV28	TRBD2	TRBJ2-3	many	CASTTPSGSTDTQYF	TGTGCCAGCACCACCCCTAGCGGGAGCACAGATACGCAGTATTTT
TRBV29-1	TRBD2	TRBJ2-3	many	CSVLSGRSTDTQYF	TGCAGCGTCCTTAGCGGGAGAAGCACAGATACGCAGTATTTT
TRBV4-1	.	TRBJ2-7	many	CASSQDWTAFFYEQYF	TGCGCCAGCAGCCAAGACTGGACAGCTTTCTTCTACGAGCAGTACTTC
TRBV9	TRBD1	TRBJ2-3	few	CASSLNPRDRSSTDTQYF	TGTGCCAGCAGCTTGAACCCCCGGGACAGATCTAGCACAGATACGCAGTATTTT
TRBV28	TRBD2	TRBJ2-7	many	CASSFSWREGYEQYF	TGTGCCAGCAGTTTTTCATGGCGGGAGGGCTACGAGCAGTACTTC
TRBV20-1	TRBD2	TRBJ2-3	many	CSARRLAGGGVKDTQYF	TGCAGTGCTAGACGGCTAGCGGGAGGTGGGGTGAAAGATACGCAGTATTTT
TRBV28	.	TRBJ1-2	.	CASSRLGDDYGYTF	TGTGCCAGCAGTCGCTTGGGGGATGACTATGGCTACACCTTC
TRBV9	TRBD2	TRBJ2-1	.	CASSVGLAGVEQFF	TGTGCCAGCAGCGTAGGGCTAGCGGGAGTTGAGCAGTTCTTC
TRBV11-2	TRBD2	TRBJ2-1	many	CASTLSSSGIYNEQFF	TGTGCCAGCACCCTCTCGTCCAGCGGGATCTACAATGAGCAGTTCTTC
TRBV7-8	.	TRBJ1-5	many	CASSFDDNRRYSNQPQHF	TGTGCCAGCAGCTTTGATGACAACCGAAGATATAGCAATCAGCCCCAGCATTTT
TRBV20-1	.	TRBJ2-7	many	CSARGRYEQYF	TGCAGTGCTAGAGGGCGATACGAGCAGTACTTC
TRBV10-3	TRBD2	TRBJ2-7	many	CAISESLAGDYEQYF	TGTGCCATCAGTGAGAGCCTAGCGGGAGACTACGAGCAGTACTTC
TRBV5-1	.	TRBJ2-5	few	CASSLGRTKETQYF	TGCGCCAGCAGCTTAGGACGGACAAAAGAGACCCAGTACTTC
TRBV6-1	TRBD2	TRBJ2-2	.	CASCSGTSGTSRELFF	TGTGCCAGCTGCTCCGGGACTAGCGGGACCAGTCGGGAGCTGTTTTTT
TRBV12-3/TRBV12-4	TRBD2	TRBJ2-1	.	CASTPTSGHPEQFF	TGTGCCAGCACCCCGACTAGCGGGCACCCTGAGCAGTTCTTC
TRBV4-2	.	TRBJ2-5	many	CASSQGVQETQYF	TGTGCCAGCAGCCAAGGGGTACAAGAGACCCAGTACTTC
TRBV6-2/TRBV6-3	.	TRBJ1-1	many	CASSYSTGRGPNTEAFF	TGTGCCAGCAGTTACTCGACAGGCCGAGGACCGAACACTGAAGCTTTCTTT
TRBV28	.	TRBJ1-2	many	CASSPQPGSGTF	TGTGCCAGCAGTCCGCAGCCCGGTTCCGGCACCTTC
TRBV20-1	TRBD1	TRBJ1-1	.	CSASTGDTEAFF	TGCAGTGCTAGTACAGGGGACACTGAAGCTTTCTTT
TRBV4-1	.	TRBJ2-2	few	CASSHSLRRAGELFF	TGCGCCAGCAGCCACTCTTTGAGGCGGGCCGGGGAGCTGTTTTTT
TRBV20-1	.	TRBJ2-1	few	CSARDARSSSYNEQFF	TGCAGTGCTAGAGATGCTCGATCAAGCTCCTACAATGAGCAGTTCTTC
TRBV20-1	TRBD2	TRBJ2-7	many	CSASGGLAGRYEQYF	TGCAGTGCTAGTGGTGGACTAGCGGGAAGATACGAGCAGTACTTC
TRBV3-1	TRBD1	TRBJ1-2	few	CASSQGTGPNYGYTF	TGTGCCAGCAGCCAAGGGACAGGGCCCAACTATGGCTACACCTTC
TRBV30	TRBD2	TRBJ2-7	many	CATASGASSEQYF	TGTGCCACCGCTAGCGGGGCCTCCTCCGAGCAGTACTTC
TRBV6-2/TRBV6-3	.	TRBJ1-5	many	CASSPRSVNQPQHF	TGTGCCAGCAGTCCTCGATCGGTAAATCAGCCCCAGCATTTT
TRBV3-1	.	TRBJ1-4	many	CASSHRQTVREKLFF	TGTGCCAGCAGCCACCGACAGACTGTAAGGGAAAAACTGTTTTTT
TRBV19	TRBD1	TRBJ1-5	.	CASNTSGGRANQPQHF	TGTGCCAGTAATACCTCAGGGGGAAGGGCTAATCAGCCCCAGCATTTT